The 13 T cell receptor beta chains listed next were all sequenced from one sample in a study of blood T cells in healthy people across ages (dated by TCRdb to the mid-2010s). The method behind the library was 5' RACE. TCRdb records Illumina HiSeq 2500 as the sequencer. A second about 6 to 11 cycle PCR used a sample-barcoded 5' primer and a J-beta primer mix. TCRdb reanalyzed the raw reads on its own, using fastp at Q25 for trimming and MiXCR for clone calling, and kept in-frame beta chains. All rows with the same CDR3 protein become a single entry with the most common DNA and genes. The sample profile shows 1.5 million to 2 million distinct CDR3 sequences; about 49% of them were found once. Less than 2.5% of the sample is in the top ten clones. The sample consisted of blood. These receptors all come from a woman in her thirties or forties in good health.

This clonotype was observed many times. The DNA for the CDR3 is TGCAGCGTCCGTGAACGACAGCCCTACGAGCAGTACTTC. It specifies CSVRERQPYEQYF. The chain uses TRBV29-1 and TRBJ2-7; D is perhaps TRBD1 (5 bases). CDR1 and CDR2 (germline): SQVTM, ANQGSEA. The CDR3 extends over 13 amino acids. V shed 6 bases and J shed 2 bases, with 14 bases lying between them.

The chain employs TRBV6-2 or TRBV6-3 and TRBJ2-7, with D possibly being TRBD1 (6 bases). The V end was cut by 6 bases, the J end by 1 base, with 16 bases between. CDR3 size: 15 residues. Germline CDR1 reads MNHEY; CDR2 reads SVGEGT. The CDR3 spells CASSLLGTPSYEQYF. CDR3 in DNA: TGTGCCAGCAGCCTCCTGGGGACACCTTCCTACGAGCAGTACTTC.

In DNA form, the CDR3 reads TGTGCCAGCAGCTTAGTGGACCCAGGCCCGTACCAAGAGACCCAGTACTTC. It translates to CASSLVDPGPYQETQYF. The chain carries TRBV7-2 and TRBJ2-5, with no clear D. The germline V and J ends were trimmed by 1 base and 0 bases, with 15 bases remaining between them. Germline-derived CDR1 and CDR2 are SGHTA and FQGNSA. This CDR3 contains 17 residues.

The V and J genes are TRBV28 and TRBJ2-3; 8 nucleotides match TRBD1. This CDR3 has 17 residues. Germline V gene sequence: CDR1 MDHEN, CDR2 SYDVKM. The ends lost 6 bases at V and 0 bases at J; junction bases unmatched: 11. The CDR3 protein is CASSSGQGGSSTDTQYF. CDR3 coding DNA: TGTGCCAGCAGCTCTGGACAGGGAGGATCTAGCACAGATACGCAGTATTTT. Looking up the rest from reference TRBV28 and TRBJ2-3 gives the full variable domain: DVKVTQSSRYLVKRTGEKVFLECVQDMDHENMFWYRQDPGLGLRLIYFSYDVKMKEKGDIPEGYSVSREKKERFSLILESASTNQTSMYLCASSSGQGGSSTDTQYFGPGTRLTVL.

In this sample, this clonotype turned up a few times. The rearrangement joins TRBV15 to TRBJ2-5; D gene ambiguous. V was pared by 0 bases and J by 3 bases, with 8 bases between. Germline assignment: CDR1 LNHNV and CDR2 YYDKDF (reference sequence). This CDR3 has 14 amino acids. CDR3 in DNA: TGTGCCACCAGCAGAGATCGGGCTAAAGAGACCCAGTACTTC. Its translation: CATSRDRAKETQYF.

This clonotype showed up just a few times. This chain joins TRBV20-1 and TRBJ2-7; 9 bases map to TRBD1. The J call is in doubt because the DNA end fits TRBJ2-5 better. CDR1 is DFQATT and CDR2 is SNEGSKA in the germline V gene (reference sequence). The CDR3 has 17 amino acids. The CDR3 loop is CSARGTGTGTGLETQYF. The CDR3 nucleotides read TGCAGTGCTAGAGGGACGGGGACAGGGACGGGATTGGAGACCCAGTACTTC.

This clonotype has just a few counts. The chain is built from TRBV10-1 and TRBJ2-1; no clear D. Trimming took off 2 bases at V and 9 bases at J, with 17 bases between the two ends. The germline gives CDR1 WNHNN, CDR2 SYGVQD (reference sequence). The CDR3 contains 15 residues. Written as DNA, the CDR3 is TGCGCCAGCAGTGAGAAGGGCGCAGCCGCCACTGAGCAGTTCTTC. Protein product: CASSEKGAAATEQFF.

The chain combines TRBV29-1 with TRBJ1-2; D is possibly TRBD1 (6 bases). The V end lost 3 bases, the J end lost 4 bases, and 12 bases lay between the germline ends. In germline, CDR1 is SQVTM, CDR2 ANQGSEA. The CDR3 spans 13 residues. Here the CDR3 DNA reads TGCAGCGTTGAGGCCCCGGACAGCTATGGCTACACCTTC. Residues: CSVEAPDSYGYTF.

The chain is built from TRBV6-5 and TRBJ2-7, with 7 bases identical to TRBD2. The CDR3 is 15 amino acids. The V gene's germline CDR1 is MNHEY and CDR2 SVGAGI. V was clipped by 3 bases and J by 2 bases; unmatched bases: 7. CDR3 loop: CASSYGGGGPYEQYF. The CDR3 DNA reads as TGTGCCAGCAGTTATGGTGGGGGGGGTCCCTACGAGCAGTACTTC.

The chain uses TRBV7-6 and TRBJ2-7; D may be TRBD1 (6 bases). Trimming removed 2 bases at V and 2 bases at J, with 13 bases between. Germline CDR1 and CDR2: SGHVS and FNYEAQ. The CDR3 length is 15 residues. CDR3 nucleotide sequence: TGTGCCAGCAGCTTATTGGACAGTGAAGCCTACGAGCAGTACTTC. Protein: CASSLLDSEAYEQYF. Full variable domain (missing parts from reference TRBV7-6 and TRBJ2-7): GAGVSQSPRYKVTKRGQDVALRCDPISGHVSLYWYRQALGQGPEFLTYFNYEAQQDKSGLPNDRFSAERPEGSISTLTIQRTEQRDSAMYRCASSLLDSEAYEQYFGPGTRLTVT.

The CDR3 protein is CASSVVVGGPDNEQFF. CDR3 bases: TGTGCCAGCAGCGTAGTAGTGGGGGGGCCGGACAATGAGCAGTTCTTC. V and J are TRBV9 and TRBJ2-1; maybe TRBD2 (7 bases). The CDR3 covers 16 residues. Germline lookup yields CDR1 SGDLS and CDR2 YYNGEE. Trimming removed 0 bases at V and 5 bases at J, with 15 bases between.

At least ten counts were recorded for this clonotype. The chain recombines TRBV29-1 with TRBJ2-1; TRBD1 aligns across 9 bases. The junction had 4 bases not matched to a gene; V was cut back by 6 bases and J by 7 bases. CDR3 length: 12 residues. Germline lookup yields CDR1 SQVTM and CDR2 ANQGSEA. CDR3 residues: CSVGTGSNEQFF. The CDR3 DNA reads TGCAGCGTGGGGACAGGGAGTAATGAGCAGTTCTTC.

Note on this clonotype: One end of the junction is discordant with germline, which a read error may explain. The J gene is TRBJ2-3, the V gene TRBV15, with D tentatively TRBD2 (5 bases). CDR1 is LNHNV and CDR2 is YYDKDF in the germline V gene (reference sequence). The CDR3 is 15 residues long. The CDR3 nucleotides are TGTGCCACCAAGTTAGAACTCTCGAGCGGTTATACGCAATATTTT. As protein: CATKLELSSGYTQYF.